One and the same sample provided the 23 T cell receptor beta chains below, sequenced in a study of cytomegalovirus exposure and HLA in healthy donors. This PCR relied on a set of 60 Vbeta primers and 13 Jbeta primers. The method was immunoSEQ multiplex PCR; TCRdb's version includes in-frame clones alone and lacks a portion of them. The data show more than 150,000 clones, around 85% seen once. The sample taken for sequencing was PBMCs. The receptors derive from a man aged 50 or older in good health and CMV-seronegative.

CDR3 in DNA: TGTGCCAGCAGCTTGGACGTAGATGGCTACACCTTC. Translation gives CASSLDVDGYTF. This chain links TRBV5-5 with TRBJ1-2; no definite D call. From germline, CDR1 is SGHKS and CDR2 YYEKEE (reference sequence). With 0 bases removed from V and 6 bases from J, the gap between germline ends came to 6 bases. The CDR3 has 12 amino acids.

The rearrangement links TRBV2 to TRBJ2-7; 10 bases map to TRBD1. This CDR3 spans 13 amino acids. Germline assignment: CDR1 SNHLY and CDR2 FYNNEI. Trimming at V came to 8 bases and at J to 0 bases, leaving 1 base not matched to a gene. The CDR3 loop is CASGQGGSYEQYF. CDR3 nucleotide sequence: TGTGCCAGCGGACAGGGGGGCTCCTACGAGCAGTACTTC.

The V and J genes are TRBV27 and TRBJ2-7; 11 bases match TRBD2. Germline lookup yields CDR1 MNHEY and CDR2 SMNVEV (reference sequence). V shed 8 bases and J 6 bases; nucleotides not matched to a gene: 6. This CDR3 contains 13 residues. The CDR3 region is CASSSGGPSEQYF. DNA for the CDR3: TGTGCCAGCTCTAGCGGGGGGCCCTCCGAGCAGTACTTC.

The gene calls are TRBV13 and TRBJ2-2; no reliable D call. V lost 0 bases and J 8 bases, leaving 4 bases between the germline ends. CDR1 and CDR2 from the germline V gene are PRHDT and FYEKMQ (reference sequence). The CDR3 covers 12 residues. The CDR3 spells CASSLGEGELFF. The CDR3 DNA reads TGTGCCAGCAGCTTAGGGGAGGGGGAGCTGTTTTTT.

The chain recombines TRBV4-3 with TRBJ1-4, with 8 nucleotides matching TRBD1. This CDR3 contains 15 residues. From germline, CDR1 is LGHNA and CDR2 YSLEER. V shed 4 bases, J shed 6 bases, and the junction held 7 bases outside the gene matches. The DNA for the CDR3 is TGCGCCAGCAGCCGGAGTGGACAGGGCCATGAAAAACTGTTTTTT. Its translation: CASSRSGQGHEKLFF.

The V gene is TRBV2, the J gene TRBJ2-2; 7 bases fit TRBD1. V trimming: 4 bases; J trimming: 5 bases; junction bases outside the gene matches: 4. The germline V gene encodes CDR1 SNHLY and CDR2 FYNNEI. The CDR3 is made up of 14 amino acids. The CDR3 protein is CASSGQGWTGELFF. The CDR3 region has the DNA TGTGCCAGCAGTGGACAGGGATGGACCGGGGAGCTGTTTTTT.

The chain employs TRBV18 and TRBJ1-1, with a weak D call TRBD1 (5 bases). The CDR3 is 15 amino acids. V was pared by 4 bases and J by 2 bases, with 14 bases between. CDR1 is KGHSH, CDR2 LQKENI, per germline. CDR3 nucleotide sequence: TGTGCCAGCTCACTTGGGACTGGGATTAACACTGAAGCTTTCTTT. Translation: CASSLGTGINTEAFF. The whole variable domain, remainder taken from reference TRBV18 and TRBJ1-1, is NAGVMQNPRHLVRRRGQEARLRCSPMKGHSHVYWYRQLPEEGLKFMVYLQKENIIDESGMPKERFSAEFPKEGPSILRIQQVVRGDSAAYFCASSLGTGINTEAFFGQGTRLTVV.

The CDR3 spells CASSIDLAPSYNEQFF. The CDR3 nucleotides are TGTGCCAGTAGTATAGATCTAGCTCCCTCCTACAATGAGCAGTTCTTC. V is TRBV19 and J is TRBJ2-1; tentative D call: TRBD2 (5 bases). In germline, CDR1 is LNHDA, CDR2 SQIVND (reference sequence). The CDR3 contains 16 residues. V was shortened by 0 bases and J by 0 bases, with 9 bases between the two germline ends.

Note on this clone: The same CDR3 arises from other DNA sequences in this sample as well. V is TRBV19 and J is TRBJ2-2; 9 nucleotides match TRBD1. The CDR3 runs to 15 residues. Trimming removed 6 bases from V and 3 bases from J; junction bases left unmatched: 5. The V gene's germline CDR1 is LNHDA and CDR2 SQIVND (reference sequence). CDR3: CASSRRDRDTGELFF. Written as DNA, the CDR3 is TGTGCCAGTAGCCGCCGGGACAGGGACACCGGGGAGCTGTTTTTT.

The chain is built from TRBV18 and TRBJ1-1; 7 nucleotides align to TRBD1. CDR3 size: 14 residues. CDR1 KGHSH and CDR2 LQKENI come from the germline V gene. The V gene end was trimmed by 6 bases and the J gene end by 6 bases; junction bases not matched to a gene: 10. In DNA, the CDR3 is TGTGCCAGCTCCACCCGACAGGGTGTGGCTGAAGCTTTCTTT. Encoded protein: CASSTRQGVAEAFF.

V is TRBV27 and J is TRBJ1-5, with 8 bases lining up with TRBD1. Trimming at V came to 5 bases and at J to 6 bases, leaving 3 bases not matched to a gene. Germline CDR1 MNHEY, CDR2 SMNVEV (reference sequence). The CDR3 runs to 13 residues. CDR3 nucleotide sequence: TGTGCCAGCAGTCCCAGGGGGCTTCAGCCCCAGCATTTT. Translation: CASSPRGLQPQHF.

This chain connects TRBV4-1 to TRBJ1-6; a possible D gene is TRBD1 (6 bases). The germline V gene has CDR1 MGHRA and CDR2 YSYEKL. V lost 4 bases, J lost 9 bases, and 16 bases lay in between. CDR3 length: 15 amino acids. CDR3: CASSPARGRGSPLHF. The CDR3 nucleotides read TGCGCCAGCAGCCCGGCCAGGGGTCGGGGTTCACCCCTCCACTTT.

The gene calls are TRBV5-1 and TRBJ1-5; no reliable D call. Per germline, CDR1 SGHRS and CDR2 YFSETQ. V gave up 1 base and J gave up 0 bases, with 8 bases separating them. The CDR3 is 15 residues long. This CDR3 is CASSLTGDSNQPQHF. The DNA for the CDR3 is TGCGCCAGCAGCTTGACCGGGGATAGCAATCAGCCCCAGCATTTT.

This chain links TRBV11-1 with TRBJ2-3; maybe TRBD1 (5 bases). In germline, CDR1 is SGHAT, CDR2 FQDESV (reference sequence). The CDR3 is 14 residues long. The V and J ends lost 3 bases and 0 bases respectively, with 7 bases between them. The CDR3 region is CASSFKGSTDTQYF. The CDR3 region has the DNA TGTGCCAGCAGCTTCAAGGGGAGCACAGATACGCAGTATTTT. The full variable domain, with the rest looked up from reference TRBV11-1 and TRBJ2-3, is EAEVAQSPRYKITEKSQAVAFWCDPISGHATLYWYRQILGQGPELLVQFQDESVVDDSQLPKDRFSAERLKGVDSTLKIQPAELGDSAMYLCASSFKGSTDTQYFGPGTRLTVL.

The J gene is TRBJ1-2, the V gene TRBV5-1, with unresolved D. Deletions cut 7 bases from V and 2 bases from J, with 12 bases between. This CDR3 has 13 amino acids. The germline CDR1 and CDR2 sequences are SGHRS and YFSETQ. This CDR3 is CASRLEGNYGYTF. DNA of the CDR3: TGCGCCAGCCGACTGGAGGGCAACTATGGCTACACCTTC. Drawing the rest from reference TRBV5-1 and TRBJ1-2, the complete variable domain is KAGVTQTPRYLIKTRGQQVTLSCSPISGHRSVSWYQQTPGQGLQFLFEYFSETQRNKGNFPGRFSGRQFSNSRSEMNVSTLELGDSALYLCASRLEGNYGYTFGSGTRLTVV.

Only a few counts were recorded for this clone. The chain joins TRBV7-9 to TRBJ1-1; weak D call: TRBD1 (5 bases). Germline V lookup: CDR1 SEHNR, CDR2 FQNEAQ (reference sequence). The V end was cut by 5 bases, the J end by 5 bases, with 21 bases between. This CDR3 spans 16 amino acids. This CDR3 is CASSSRGWGGGTEAFF. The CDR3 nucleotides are TGTGCCAGCAGCAGCCGCGGGTGGGGGGGAGGGACTGAAGCTTTCTTT. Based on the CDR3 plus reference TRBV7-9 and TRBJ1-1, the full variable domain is DTGVSQNPRHKITKRGQNVTFRCDPISEHNRLYWYRQTLGQGPEFLTYFQNEAQLEKSRLLSDRFSAERPKGSFSTLEIQRTEQGDSAMYLCASSSRGWGGGTEAFFGQGTRLTVV.

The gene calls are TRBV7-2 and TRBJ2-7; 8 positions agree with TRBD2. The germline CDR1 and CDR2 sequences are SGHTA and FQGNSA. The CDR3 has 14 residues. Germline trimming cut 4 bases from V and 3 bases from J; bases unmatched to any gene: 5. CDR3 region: CASSSGLGYYEQYF. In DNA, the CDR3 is TGTGCCAGCAGCTCGGGACTAGGTTACTACGAGCAGTACTTC.

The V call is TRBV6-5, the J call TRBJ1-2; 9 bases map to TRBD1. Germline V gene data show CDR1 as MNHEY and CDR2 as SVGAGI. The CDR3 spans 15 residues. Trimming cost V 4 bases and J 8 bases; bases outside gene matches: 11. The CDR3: CASSLDRGGGRGYTF. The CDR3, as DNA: TGTGCCAGCAGTTTGGACAGGGGAGGGGGAAGAGGCTACACCTTC.

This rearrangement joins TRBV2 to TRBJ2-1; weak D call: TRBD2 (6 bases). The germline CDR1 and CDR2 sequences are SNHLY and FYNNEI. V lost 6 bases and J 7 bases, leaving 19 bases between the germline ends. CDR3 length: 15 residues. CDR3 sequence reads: CASSAAGRPGNEQFF. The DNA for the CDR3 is TGTGCCAGCAGCGCAGCGGGCCGGCCGGGTAATGAGCAGTTCTTC.

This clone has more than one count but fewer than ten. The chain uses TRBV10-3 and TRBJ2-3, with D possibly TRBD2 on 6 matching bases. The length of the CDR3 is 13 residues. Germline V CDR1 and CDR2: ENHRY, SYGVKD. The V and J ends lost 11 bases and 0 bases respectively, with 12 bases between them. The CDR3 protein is CAALEGSTDTQYF. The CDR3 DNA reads TGTGCCGCTCTGGAGGGGAGCACAGATACGCAGTATTTT.

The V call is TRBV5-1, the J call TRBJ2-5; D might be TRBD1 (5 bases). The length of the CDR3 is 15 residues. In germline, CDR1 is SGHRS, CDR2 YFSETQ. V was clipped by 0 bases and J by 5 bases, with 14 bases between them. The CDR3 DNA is TGCGCCAGCAGCTTGGGGGCCGATAACAGGGAGACCCAGTACTTC. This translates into CASSLGADNRETQYF.

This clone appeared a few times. The CDR3 DNA reads as TGTGCCAGCATTTTAAGTCCCGAGCGGGGGGCCCACGAGCAGTACTTC. It translates to CASILSPERGAHEQYF. V gene TRBV6-4 combines with J gene TRBJ2-7; TRBD2 aligns across 9 bases. Trimming at V came to 7 bases and at J to 5 bases, leaving 15 bases not matched to a gene. The CDR3 length is 16 residues. The germline V gene has CDR1 MRHNA and CDR2 SNTAGT.

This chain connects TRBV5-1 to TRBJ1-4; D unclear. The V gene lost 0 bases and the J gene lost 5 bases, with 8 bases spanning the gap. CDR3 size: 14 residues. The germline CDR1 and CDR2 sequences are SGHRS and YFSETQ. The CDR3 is CASSLEGGNEKLFF. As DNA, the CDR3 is TGCGCCAGCAGCTTGGAAGGCGGCAATGAAAAACTGTTTTTT.